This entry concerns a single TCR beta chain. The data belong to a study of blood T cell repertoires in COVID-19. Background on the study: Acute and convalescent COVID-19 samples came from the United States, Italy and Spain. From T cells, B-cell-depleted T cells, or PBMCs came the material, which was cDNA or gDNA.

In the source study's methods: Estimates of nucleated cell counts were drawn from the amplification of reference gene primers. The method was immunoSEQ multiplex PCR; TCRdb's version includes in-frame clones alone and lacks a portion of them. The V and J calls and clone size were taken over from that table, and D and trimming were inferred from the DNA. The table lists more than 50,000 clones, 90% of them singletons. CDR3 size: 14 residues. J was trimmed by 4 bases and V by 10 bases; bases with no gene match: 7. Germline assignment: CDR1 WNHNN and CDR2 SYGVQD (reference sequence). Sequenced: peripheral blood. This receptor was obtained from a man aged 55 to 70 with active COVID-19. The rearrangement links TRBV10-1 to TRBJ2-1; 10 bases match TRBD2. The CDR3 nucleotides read TGCGCCACTCAAGCGGGAGGGCCGTACAATGAGCAGTTCTTC. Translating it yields CATQAGGPYNEQFF.